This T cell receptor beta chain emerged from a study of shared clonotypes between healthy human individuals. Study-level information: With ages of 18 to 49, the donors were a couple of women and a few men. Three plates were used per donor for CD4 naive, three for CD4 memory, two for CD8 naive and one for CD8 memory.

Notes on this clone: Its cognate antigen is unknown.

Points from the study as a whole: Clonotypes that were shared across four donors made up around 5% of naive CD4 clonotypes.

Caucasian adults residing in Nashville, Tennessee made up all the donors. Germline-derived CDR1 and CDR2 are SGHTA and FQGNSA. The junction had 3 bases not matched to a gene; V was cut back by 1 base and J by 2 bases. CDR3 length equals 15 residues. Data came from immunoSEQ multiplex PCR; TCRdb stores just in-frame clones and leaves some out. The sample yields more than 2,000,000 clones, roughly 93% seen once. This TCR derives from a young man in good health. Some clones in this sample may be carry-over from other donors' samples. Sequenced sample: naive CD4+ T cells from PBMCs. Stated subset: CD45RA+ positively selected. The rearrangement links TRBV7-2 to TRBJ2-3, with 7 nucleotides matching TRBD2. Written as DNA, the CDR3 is TGTGCCAGCAGCTTAGTGGGAGGGCTCACAGATACGCAGTATTTT. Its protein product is CASSLVGGLTDTQYF.